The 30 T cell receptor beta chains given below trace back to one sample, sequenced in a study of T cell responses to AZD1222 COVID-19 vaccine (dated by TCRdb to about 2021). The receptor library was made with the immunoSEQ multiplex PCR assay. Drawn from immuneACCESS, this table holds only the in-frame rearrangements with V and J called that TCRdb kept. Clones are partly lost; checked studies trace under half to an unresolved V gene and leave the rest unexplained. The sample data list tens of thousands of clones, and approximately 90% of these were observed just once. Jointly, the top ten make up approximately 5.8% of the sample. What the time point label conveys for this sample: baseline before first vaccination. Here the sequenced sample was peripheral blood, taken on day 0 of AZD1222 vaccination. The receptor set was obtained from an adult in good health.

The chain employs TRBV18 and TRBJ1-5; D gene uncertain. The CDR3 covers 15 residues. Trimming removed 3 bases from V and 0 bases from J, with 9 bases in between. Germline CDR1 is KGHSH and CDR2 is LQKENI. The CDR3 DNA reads TGTGCCAGCTCACCCTCTTCAGTTAGCAATCAGCCCCAGCATTTT. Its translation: CASSPSSVSNQPQHF. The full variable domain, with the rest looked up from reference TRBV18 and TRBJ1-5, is NAGVMQNPRHLVRRRGQEARLRCSPMKGHSHVYWYRQLPEEGLKFMVYLQKENIIDESGMPKERFSAEFPKEGPSILRIQQVVRGDSAAYFCASSPSSVSNQPQHFGDGTRLSIL.

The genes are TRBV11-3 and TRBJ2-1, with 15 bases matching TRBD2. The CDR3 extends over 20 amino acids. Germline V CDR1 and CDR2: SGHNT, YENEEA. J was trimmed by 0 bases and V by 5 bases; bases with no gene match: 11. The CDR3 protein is CASSPGLAGGSYPSYNEQFF. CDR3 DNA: TGTGCCAGCAGCCCTGGACTAGCGGGGGGGTCTTATCCCTCCTACAATGAGCAGTTCTTC.

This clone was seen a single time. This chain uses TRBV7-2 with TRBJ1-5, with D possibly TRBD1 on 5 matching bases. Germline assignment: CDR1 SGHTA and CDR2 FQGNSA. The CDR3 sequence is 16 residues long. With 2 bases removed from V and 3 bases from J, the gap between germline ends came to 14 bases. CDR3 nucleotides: TGTGCCAGCAGCTTAATGGGGACGGTAAACAATCAGCCCCAGCATTTT. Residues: CASSLMGTVNNQPQHF.

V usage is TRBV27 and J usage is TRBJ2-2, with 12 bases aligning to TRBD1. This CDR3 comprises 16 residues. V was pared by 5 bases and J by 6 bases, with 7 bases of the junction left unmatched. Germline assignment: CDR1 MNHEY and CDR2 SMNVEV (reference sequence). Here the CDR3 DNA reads TGTGCCAGCAGTGTATTCGGGACAGGGGGCTCCGGGGAGCTGTTTTTT. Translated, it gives CASSVFGTGGSGELFF.

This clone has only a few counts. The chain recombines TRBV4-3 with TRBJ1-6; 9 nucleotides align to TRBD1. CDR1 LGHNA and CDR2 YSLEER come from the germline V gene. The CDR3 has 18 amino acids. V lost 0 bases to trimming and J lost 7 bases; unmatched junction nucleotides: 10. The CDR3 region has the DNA TGCGCCAGCAGCCAAGACAGAGTCAGGGGGACAGGGAATTCACCCCTCCACTTT. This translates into CASSQDRVRGTGNSPLHF.

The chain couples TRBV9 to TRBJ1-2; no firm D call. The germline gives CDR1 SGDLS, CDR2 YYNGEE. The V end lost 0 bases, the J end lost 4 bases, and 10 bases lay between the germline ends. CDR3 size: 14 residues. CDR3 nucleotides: TGTGCCAGCAGCGTAGGGCAGGCGGCCTATGGCTACACCTTC. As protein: CASSVGQAAYGYTF.

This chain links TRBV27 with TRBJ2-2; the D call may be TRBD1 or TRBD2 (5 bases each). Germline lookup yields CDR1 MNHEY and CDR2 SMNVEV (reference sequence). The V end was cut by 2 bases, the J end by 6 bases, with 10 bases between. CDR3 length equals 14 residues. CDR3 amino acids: CASSLGKGPGELFF. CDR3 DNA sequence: TGTGCCAGCAGTTTAGGGAAGGGACCCGGGGAGCTGTTTTTT.

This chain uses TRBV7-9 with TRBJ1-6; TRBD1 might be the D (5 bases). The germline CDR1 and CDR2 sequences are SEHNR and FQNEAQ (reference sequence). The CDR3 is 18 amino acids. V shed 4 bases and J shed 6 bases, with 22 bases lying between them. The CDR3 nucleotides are TGTGCCAGCAGCTCCCGTTTGGCAGGGCAAGGAATTAATTCACCCCTCCACTTT. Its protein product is CASSSRLAGQGINSPLHF.

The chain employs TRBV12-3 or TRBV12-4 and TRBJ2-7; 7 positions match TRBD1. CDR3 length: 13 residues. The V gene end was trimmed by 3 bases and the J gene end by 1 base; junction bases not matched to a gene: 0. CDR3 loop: CASSLDRSYEQYF. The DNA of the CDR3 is TGTGCCAGCAGTTTGGACAGGTCCTACGAGCAGTACTTC.

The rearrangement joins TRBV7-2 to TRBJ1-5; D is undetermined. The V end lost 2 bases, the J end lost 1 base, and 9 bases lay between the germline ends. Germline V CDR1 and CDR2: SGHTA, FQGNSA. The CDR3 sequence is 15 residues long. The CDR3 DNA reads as TGTGCCAGCAGCTTATGGGCAAACAGCAATCAGCCCCAGCATTTT. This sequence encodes CASSLWANSNQPQHF.

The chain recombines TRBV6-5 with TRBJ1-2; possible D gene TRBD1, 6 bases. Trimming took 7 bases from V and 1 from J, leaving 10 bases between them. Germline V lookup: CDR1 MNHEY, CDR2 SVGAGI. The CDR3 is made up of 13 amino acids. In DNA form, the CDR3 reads TGTGCCAGCACCCCAGGGGTTAACTATGGCTACACCTTC. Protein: CASTPGVNYGYTF.

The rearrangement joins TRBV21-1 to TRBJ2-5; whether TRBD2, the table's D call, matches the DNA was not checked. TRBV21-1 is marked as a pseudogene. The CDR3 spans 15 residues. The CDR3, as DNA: TGTGCCAGCAGCACTGGCGGGGGGCTCCAAGAGACCCAGTACTTC. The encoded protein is CASSTGGGLQETQYF.

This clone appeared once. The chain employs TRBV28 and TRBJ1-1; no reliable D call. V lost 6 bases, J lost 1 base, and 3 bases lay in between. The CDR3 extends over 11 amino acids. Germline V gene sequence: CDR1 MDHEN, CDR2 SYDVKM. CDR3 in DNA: TGTGCCAGCAGAGAGAACACTGAAGCTTTCTTT. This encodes CASRENTEAFF.

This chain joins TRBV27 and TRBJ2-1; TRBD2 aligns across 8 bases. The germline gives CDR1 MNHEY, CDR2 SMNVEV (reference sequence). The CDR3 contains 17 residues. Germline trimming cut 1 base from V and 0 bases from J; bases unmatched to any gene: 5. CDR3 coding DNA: TGTGCCAGCAGTTTATTTGGCGGGGGGAGCTCCTACAATGAGCAGTTCTTC. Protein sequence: CASSLFGGGSSYNEQFF.

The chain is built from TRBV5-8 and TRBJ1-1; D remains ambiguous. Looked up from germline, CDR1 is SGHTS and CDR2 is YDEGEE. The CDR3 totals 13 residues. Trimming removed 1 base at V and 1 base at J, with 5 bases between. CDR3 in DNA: TGTGCCAGCAGCTTGATACGGAACACTGAAGCTTTCTTT. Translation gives CASSLIRNTEAFF.

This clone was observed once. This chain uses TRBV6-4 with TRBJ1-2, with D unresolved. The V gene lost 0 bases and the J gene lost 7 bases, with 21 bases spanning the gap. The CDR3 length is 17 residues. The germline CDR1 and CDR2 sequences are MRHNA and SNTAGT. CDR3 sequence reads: CASSDSMKPGGIAGYTF. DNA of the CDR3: TGTGCCAGCAGTGACTCGATGAAACCGGGAGGGATTGCTGGCTACACCTTC.

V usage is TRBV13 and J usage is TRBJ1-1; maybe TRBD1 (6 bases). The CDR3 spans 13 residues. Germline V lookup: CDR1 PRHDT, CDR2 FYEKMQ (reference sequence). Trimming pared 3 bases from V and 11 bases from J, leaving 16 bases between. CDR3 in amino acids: CASSLRRGGVAFF. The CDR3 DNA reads TGTGCCAGCAGCTTGCGCAGGGGCGGAGTGGCTTTCTTT.

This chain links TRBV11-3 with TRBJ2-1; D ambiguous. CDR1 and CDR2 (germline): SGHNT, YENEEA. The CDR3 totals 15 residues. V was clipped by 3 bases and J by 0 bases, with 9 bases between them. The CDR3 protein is CASSFERGSYNEQFF. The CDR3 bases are TGTGCCAGCAGCTTCGAGCGAGGCTCCTACAATGAGCAGTTCTTC.

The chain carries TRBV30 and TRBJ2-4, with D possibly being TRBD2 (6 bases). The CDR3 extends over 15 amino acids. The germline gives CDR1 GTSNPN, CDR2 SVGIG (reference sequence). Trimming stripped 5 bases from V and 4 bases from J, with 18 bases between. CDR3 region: CAWGTGAGLKNIQYF. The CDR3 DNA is TGTGCCTGGGGGACGGGCGCGGGGTTAAAAAACATTCAGTACTTC.

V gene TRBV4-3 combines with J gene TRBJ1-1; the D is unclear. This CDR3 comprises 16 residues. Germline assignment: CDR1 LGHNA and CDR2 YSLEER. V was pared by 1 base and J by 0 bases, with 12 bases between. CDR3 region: CASSQAIRTVNTEAFF. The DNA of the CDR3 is TGCGCCAGCAGCCAAGCCATTCGAACAGTGAACACTGAAGCTTTCTTT.

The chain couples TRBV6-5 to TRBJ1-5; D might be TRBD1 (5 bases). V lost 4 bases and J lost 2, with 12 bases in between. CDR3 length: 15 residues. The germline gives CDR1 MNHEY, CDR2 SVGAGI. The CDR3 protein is CASSFGATGNQPQHF. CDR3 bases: TGTGCCAGCAGTTTTGGGGCCACAGGCAATCAGCCCCAGCATTTT.

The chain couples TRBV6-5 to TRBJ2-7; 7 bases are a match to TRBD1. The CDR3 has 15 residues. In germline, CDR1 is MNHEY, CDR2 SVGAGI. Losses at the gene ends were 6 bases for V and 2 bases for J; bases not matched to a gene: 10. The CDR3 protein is CASSNDRAPPYEQYF. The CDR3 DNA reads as TGTGCCAGCAGCAACGACAGGGCTCCACCCTACGAGCAGTACTTC.

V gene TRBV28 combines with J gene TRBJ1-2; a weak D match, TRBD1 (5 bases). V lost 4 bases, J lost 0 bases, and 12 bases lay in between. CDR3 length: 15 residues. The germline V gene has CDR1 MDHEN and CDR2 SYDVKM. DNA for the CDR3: TGTGCCAGCAGTTCCCTTGGGGCAGCTAACTATGGCTACACCTTC. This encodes CASSSLGAANYGYTF.

CDR3 sequence reads: CASSSGPEQYF. In nucleotides, the CDR3 is TGTGCCAGCAGTTCAGGTCCGGAGCAGTACTTC. V gene TRBV6-5 combines with J gene TRBJ2-7; unclear D gene. The V and J ends lost 4 bases and 7 bases respectively, with 8 bases between them. The germline CDR1 and CDR2 sequences are MNHEY and SVGAGI. The CDR3 totals 11 residues.

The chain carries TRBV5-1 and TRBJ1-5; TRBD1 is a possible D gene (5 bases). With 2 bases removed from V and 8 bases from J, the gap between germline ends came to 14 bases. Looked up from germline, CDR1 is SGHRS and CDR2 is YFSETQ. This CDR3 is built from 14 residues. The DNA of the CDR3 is TGCGCCAGCAGCTTCCTTTCAGGGTCTGAGCCCCAGCATTTT. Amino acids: CASSFLSGSEPQHF.

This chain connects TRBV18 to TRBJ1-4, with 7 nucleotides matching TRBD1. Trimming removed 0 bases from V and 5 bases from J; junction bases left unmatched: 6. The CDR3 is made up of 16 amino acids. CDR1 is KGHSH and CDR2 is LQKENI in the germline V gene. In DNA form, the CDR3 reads TGTGCCAGCTCACCACCTCCGGGACAGAAAAATGAAAAACTGTTTTTT. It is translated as CASSPPPGQKNEKLFF. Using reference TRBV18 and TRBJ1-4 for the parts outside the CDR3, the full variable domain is NAGVMQNPRHLVRRRGQEARLRCSPMKGHSHVYWYRQLPEEGLKFMVYLQKENIIDESGMPKERFSAEFPKEGPSILRIQQVVRGDSAAYFCASSPPPGQKNEKLFFGSGTQLSVL.

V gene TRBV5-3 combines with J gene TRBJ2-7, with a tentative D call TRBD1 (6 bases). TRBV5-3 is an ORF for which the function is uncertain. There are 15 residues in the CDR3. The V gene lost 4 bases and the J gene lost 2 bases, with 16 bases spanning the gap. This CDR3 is CARSSNREGPYEQYF. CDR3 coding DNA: TGTGCCAGAAGCAGTAACAGGGAAGGGCCCTACGAGCAGTACTTC.

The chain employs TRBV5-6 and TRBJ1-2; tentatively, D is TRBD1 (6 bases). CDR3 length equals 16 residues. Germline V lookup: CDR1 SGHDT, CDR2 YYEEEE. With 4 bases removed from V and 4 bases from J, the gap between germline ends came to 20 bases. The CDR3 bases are TGTGCCAGCAGCCACCCCGACACCGGGGGCCCCTATGGCTACACCTTC. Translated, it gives CASSHPDTGGPYGYTF.

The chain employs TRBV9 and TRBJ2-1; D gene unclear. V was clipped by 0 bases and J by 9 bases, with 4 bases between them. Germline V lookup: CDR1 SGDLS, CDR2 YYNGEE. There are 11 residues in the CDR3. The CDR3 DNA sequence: TGTGCCAGCAGCGTAGGTGGTGAGCAGTTCTTC. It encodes CASSVGGEQFF.

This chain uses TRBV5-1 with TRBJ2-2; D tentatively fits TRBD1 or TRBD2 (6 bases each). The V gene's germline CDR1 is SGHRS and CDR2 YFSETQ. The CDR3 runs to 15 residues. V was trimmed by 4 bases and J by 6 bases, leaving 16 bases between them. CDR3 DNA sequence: TGCGCCAGCAGCAGTGGGGGGCAAAATGCCGGGGAGCTGTTTTTT. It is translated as CASSSGGQNAGELFF. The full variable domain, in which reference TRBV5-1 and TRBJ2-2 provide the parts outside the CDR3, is KAGVTQTPRYLIKTRGQQVTLSCSPISGHRSVSWYQQTPGQGLQFLFEYFSETQRNKGNFPGRFSGRQFSNSRSEMNVSTLELGDSALYLCASSSGGQNAGELFFGEGSRLTVL.